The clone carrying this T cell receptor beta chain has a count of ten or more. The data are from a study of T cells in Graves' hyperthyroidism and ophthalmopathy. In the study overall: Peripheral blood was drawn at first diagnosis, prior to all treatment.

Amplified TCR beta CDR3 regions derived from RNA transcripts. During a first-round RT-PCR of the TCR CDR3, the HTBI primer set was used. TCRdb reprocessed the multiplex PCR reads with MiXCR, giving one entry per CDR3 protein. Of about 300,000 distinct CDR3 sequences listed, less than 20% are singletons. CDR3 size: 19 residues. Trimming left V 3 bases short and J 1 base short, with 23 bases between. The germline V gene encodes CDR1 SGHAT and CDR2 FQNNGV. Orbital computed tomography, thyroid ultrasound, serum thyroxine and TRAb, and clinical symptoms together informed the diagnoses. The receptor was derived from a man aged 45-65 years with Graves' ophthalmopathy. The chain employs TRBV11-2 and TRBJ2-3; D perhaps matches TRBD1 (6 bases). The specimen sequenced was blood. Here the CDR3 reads CASSLRLGQGRHGTDTQYF. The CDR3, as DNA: TGTGCCAGCAGCTTGCGTTTAGGGCAGGGGAGACATGGCACAGATACGCAGTATTTT. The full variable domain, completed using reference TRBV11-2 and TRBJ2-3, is EAGVAQSPRYKIIEKRQSVAFWCNPISGHATLYWYQQILGQGPKLLIQFQNNGVVDDSQLPKDRFSAERLKGVDSTLKIQPAKLEDSAVYLCASSLRLGQGRHGTDTQYFGPGTRLTVL.